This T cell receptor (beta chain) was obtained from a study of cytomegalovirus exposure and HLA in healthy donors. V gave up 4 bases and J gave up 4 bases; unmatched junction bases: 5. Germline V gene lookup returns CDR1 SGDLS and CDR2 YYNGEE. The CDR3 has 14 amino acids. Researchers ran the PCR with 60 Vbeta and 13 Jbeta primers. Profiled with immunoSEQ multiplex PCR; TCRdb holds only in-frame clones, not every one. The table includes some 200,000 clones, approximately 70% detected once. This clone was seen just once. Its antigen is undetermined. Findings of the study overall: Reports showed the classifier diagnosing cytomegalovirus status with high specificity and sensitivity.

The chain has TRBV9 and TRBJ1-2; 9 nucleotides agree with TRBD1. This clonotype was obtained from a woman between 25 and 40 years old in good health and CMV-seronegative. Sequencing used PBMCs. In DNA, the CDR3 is TGTGCCAGCAGCCGGGACAGGGTCGCCTATGGCTACACCTTC. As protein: CASSRDRVAYGYTF.